Below, one T cell receptor (beta chain) is given with its context. This specimen comes from a study of cytomegalovirus exposure and HLA in healthy donors. PCR amplification relied on 60 Vbeta primers (plus 13 Jbeta primers). Some clones are missing from TCRdb's copy, which holds only in-frame ones; the method was immunoSEQ multiplex PCR. Of about 200,000 clones in the sample, roughly 90% are singletons; the top ten hold less than 0.4%. Sequenced material: PBMCs. The receptor's source is a woman between 25 and 40 years old in good health and CMV-seronegative.

This chain's CDR3 is CATSRDLGDEQFF. CDR3 nucleotides: TGTGCCACCAGCAGAGATCTAGGAGATGAGCAGTTCTTC. The chain has TRBV15 and TRBJ2-1, with D unresolved. The V gene's germline CDR1 is LNHNV and CDR2 YYDKDF (reference sequence). This CDR3 is 13 amino acids long. V shed 0 bases and J shed 8 bases, with 8 bases lying between them.